The entry below describes one T cell receptor beta chain. The sample holds a few counts of this clone. Its specific antigen is unknown. No quality values exist for individual bases; no much larger clone is one base distant. This sample stems from a study of tumor-infiltrating lymphocytes in localized non-small cell lung cancer (dated by TCRdb to the early 2020s). Broadly, across the study: The cohort covered several histologies, both smokers and never-smokers, and patients whose samples were collected after neoadjuvant chemotherapy. In total, the ICON cohort was made up of under 180 surgical patients who had localized non-small cell lung cancer and whose tumors were resected. The same patients underwent several integrated assays, with TCR sequencing performed together with flow cytometry, multiplex immunofluorescence, RNA-seq, exome sequencing and proteomics. For under 60 patients, immunoSEQ T-cell fraction was compared between paired tumor and uninvolved lung. From each patient came resected tumor tissue plus uninvolved lung tissue from that same patient, and the uninvolved lung tissue was described as non-adjacent to the tumor.

The immunoSEQ assay used for TCR sequencing gave the T-cell fraction in both tumor and uninvolved lung tissue. As for the authors' bioinformatics: To analyze survival, patients were divided into a high T-cell fraction group (upper tertile) and a low T-cell fraction group (lower two tertiles), and the two groups were compared using a log-rank test. A signed-rank test was used to test paired tumor versus uninvolved lung differences in T-cell fraction. Drawn from immuneACCESS, this table holds only the in-frame rearrangements with V and J called that TCRdb kept. Clones are partly lost; checked studies trace under half to an unresolved V gene and leave the rest unexplained. That table furnishes V, J and clone size, whereas the DNA furnished D and trimming. This sample has roughly 10,000 clones in its table, and around 64% of those were observed once. The top ten clones comprise roughly 11% of the sample.

ICON enrollment began in the first half of 2016, and the last patient was enrolled in 2018. In a subcohort of approximately 76 patients, fresh tumor and matched uninvolved tissue were collected for in-depth immune analyses, with TCR sequencing among those analyses. No cell sorting was done, and TCR sequencing was instead run on DNA isolated from bulk tissue. From a lookup of the germline V gene (reference sequence), CDR1 and CDR2 are SGHAT and FQDESV. Trimming removed 7 bases from V and 3 bases from J, leaving 16 bases between the germline ends. Including cysteine and phenylalanine, the CDR3 has 14 amino acids. Only the CDR3 DNA is retained, 42 bases long and in frame from the first base. The study at large found these results: Consistent with immunofluorescence CD3 counts, TCRbeta sequencing supported greater T cell infiltration in tumors than in uninvolved lung tissue. The TCR-derived T-cell fraction showed no difference between the flow cytometry-defined immunotypes IM1 (good prognosis) and IM2 (poor prognosis). Because different assays used different pieces of the same tissue, intratumor heterogeneity could not be separated from technical variation. Assay coverage differed among patients according to how much tissue was available, so only a subset of the cohort had TCR sequencing.

This clonotype was sampled from a human donor with non-small cell lung cancer. The chain couples TRBV11-1 to TRBJ2-7; D gene: possibly TRBD1, on 6 matching bases. Sequencing used uninvolved lung tissue not adjacent to the tumor. This receptor has the CDR3 CASTHRGQNYEQYF. The sequenced DNA is TGTGCCAGCACCCATCGTGGACAGAACTACGAGCAGTACTTC.